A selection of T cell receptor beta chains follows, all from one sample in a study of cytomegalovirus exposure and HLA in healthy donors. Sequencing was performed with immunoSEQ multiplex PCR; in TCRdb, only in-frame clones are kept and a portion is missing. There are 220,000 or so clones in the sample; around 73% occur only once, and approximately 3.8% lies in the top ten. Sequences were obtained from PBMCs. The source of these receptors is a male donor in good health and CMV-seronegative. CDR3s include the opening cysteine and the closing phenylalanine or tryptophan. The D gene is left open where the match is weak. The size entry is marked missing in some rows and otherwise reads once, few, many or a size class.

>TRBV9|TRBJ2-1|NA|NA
CASSVALGGSPEQFF
TGTGCCAGCAGCGTAGCTTTAGGAGGGTCCCCTGAGCAGTTCTTC
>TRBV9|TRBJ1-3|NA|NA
CASSVGIGGSGNTIYF
TGTGCCAGCAGCGTAGGGATCGGGGGGTCTGGAAACACCATATATTTT
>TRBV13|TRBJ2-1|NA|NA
CASSRGGSTYNEQFF
TGTGCCAGCAGTCGGGGAGGATCCACCTACAATGAGCAGTTCTTC
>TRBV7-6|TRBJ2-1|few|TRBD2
CASSLKSAGTSGENEQFF
TGTGCCAGCAGCTTAAAGTCCGCGGGGACTAGCGGGGAGAATGAGCAGTTCTTC
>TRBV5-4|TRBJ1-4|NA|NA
CASSLAGGLREKLFF
TGTGCCAGCAGCTTGGCCGGGGGTCTGCGAGAAAAACTGTTTTTT
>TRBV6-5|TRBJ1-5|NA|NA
CASSLAGNSNQPQHF
TGTGCCAGCTCCCTCGCGGGTAATAGCAATCAGCCCCAGCATTTT
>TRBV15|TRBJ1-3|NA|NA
CATSFEQGSGNTIYF
TGTGCCACCAGCTTTGAACAGGGATCAGGAAACACCATATATTTT
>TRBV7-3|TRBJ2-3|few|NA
CASSLTRDFTDTQYF
TGTGCCAGCAGCTTAACTCGCGACTTCACAGATACGCAGTATTTT
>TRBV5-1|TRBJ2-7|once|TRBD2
CASSTGLAGSSYEQYF
TGCGCCAGCAGCACAGGACTAGCGGGGAGCTCCTACGAGCAGTACTTC
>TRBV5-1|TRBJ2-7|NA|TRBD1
CASSWGQGTYEQYF
TGCGCCAGCAGCTGGGGACAGGGCACCTACGAGCAGTACTTC
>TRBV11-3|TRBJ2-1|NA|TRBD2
CASSLGASGSLGEQFF
TGTGCCAGCAGCTTAGGGGCCAGCGGGAGCCTTGGTGAGCAGTTCTTC
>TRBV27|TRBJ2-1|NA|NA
CASSLGRSYYNEQFF
TGTGCCAGCAGTTTGGGGCGGAGCTACTACAATGAGCAGTTCTTC
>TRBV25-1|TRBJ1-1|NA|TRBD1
CASSATGEYEAFF
TGTGCCAGCAGTGCAACAGGGGAATATGAAGCTTTCTTT
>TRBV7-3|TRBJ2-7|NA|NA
CASSSNVRAEQYF
TGTGCCAGCAGCTCTAACGTCCGTGCCGAGCAGTACTTC
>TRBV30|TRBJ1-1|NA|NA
CAWIPSGRNTEAFF
TGTGCCTGGATTCCTTCAGGTAGGAACACTGAAGCTTTCTTT
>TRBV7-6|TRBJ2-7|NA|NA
CASSLDGRQNFYEQYF
TGTGCCAGCAGCTTAGATGGCAGACAGAATTTTTACGAGCAGTACTTC
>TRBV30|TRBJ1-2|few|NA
CAWFTGLGYGYTF
TGTGCCTGGTTCACAGGGTTGGGCTATGGCTACACCTTC
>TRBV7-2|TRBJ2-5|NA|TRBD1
CASSFGTGETQYF
TGTGCCAGCAGCTTTGGGACAGGGGAGACCCAGTACTTC
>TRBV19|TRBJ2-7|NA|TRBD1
CASQLTGGIYEQYF
TGTGCCAGTCAGCTGACAGGGGGAATCTACGAGCAGTACTTC
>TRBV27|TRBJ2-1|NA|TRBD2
CASSPWTSGNEQFF
TGTGCCAGCAGTCCCTGGACTAGCGGGAATGAGCAGTTCTTC
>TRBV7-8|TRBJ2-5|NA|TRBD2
CASSFPGTSGRRETQYF
TGTGCCAGCAGCTTTCCCGGGACTAGCGGGAGAAGGGAGACCCAGTACTTC
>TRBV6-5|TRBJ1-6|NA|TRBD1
CASSYTGAGNSPLHF
TGTGCCAGCAGTTACACAGGGGCTGGGAATTCACCCCTCCACTTT
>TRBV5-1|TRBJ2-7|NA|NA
CASSRGGANEQYF
TGCGCCAGCAGCAGAGGGGGGGCCAACGAGCAGTACTTC
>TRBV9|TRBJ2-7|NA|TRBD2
CASNPQGPTSGGSYEQYF
TGTGCCAGCAACCCGCAAGGACCTACTAGCGGAGGTAGCTACGAGCAGTACTTC
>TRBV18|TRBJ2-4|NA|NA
CASSPFPTGNAKNIQYF
TGTGCCAGCTCACCTTTCCCTACAGGAAATGCCAAAAACATTCAGTACTTC
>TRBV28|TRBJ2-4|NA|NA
CASSHNDGRGNIQYF
TGTGCCAGCAGCCATAATGACGGGCGGGGAAACATTCAGTACTTC
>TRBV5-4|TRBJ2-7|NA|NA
CASSSTYEQYF
TGTGCCAGCAGCTCCACCTACGAGCAGTACTTC
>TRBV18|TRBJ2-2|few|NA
CASSPTGFTGELFF
TGTGCCAGCTCACCAACGGGATTCACCGGGGAGCTGTTTTTT
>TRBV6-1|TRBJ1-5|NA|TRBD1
CASSSLTGGQPQHF
TGTGCCAGCAGTTCGTTGACAGGGGGGCAGCCCCAGCATTTT
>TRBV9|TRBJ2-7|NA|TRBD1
CASSMTGLSSEQYF
TGTGCCAGCAGCATGACAGGGCTCTCAAGCGAGCAGTACTTC
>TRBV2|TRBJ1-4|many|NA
CASRAYRGAGEKLFF
TGTGCCAGCAGGGCTTACCGGGGGGCCGGCGAAAAACTGTTTTTT
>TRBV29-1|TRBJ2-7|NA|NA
CSVAGGATIYEQYF
TGCAGCGTTGCGGGGGGCGCGACCATATACGAGCAGTACTTC
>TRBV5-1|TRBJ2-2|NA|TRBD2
CASSRQLADGEMGLSGELFF
TGCGCCAGCAGCCGGCAGCTAGCGGACGGAGAAATGGGGTTATCCGGGGAGCTGTTTTTT
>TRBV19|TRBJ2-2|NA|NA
CASTLSFRELFF
TGTGCCAGTACTCTCTCTTTTAGGGAGCTGTTTTTT
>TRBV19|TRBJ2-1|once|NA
CASSIAGTGTIDNEQFF
TGTGCCAGTAGTATAGCCGGGACTGGCACAATCGACAATGAGCAGTTCTTC
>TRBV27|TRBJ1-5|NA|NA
CASSSVWGTGQQPQHF
TGTGCCAGCAGTTCCGTATGGGGCACAGGGCAACAGCCCCAGCATTTT